This TCR beta chain comes out of a study of blood T cell repertoires in COVID-19. Original data processing: Estimation of nucleated cell counts was performed using reference gene primer amplification. Measured with immunoSEQ multiplex PCR; TCRdb has only the in-frame clones, and not every one. V, J and clone size are taken as reported in that table, and D and trimming were inferred from the DNA itself. The table includes 200,000 to 300,000 clones, approximately 78% detected once. The CDR3 contains 16 residues. V lost 3 bases to trimming and J lost 3 bases; unmatched junction nucleotides: 3. Germline V lookup: CDR1 SGHTA, CDR2 FQGNSA.

The source material was peripheral blood. The receptor comes from a woman younger than 35 with acute or convalescent COVID-19. The genes are TRBV7-2 and TRBJ2-3, with 13 nucleotides matching TRBD2. The CDR3 nucleotides read TGTGCCAGCAGCTTGGGACTAGCGGGATGGACAGATACGCAGTATTTT. Its translation is CASSLGLAGWTDTQYF.